A selection of T cell receptor beta chains follows, all from one sample in a study of T cell changes during pregnancy in multiple sclerosis. Sequenced by immunoSEQ multiplex PCR; TCRdb stores in-frame clones only, minus some. The data show about 40,000 clones, 85% to 95% seen once. Sequenced here: CD8+ T cells from peripheral blood mononuclear cells, sampled in the third trimester of pregnancy. All receptors derive from a female donor with multiple sclerosis, enrolled in a pregnancy study. The CDR3 runs from the conserved cysteine through the conserved F or W. The D gene is left open where the match is weak. Clone size is not always given. Where it is, it says once, few, many or a class for expanded clones.

V: TRBV9
D: TRBD2
size: -
J: TRBJ2-7
DNA: TGTGCCAGCAGTTTTTCGGGAGGCGAGCAGTACTTC
CDR3: CASSFSGGEQYF

V: TRBV6-9
D: TRBD1
size: -
J: TRBJ2-6
DNA: TGTGCCAGCAGTTCACAGGGGTCCCCTGGGGCCAACGTCCTGACTTTC
CDR3: CASSSQGSPGANVLTF

V: TRBV7-6
D: TRBD2
size: -
J: TRBJ2-3
DNA: TGTGCCAGCAGCCACGGGGGGTTCACAGATACGCAGTATTTT
CDR3: CASSHGGFTDTQYF

V: TRBV6-5
D: TRBD1
size: -
J: TRBJ1-1
DNA: TGTGCCAGCAATCCTAGACAGGGGCCTGAAGCTTTCTTT
CDR3: CASNPRQGPEAFF

V: TRBV4-1
D: TRBD2
size: -
J: TRBJ2-1
DNA: TGCGCCAGCAGCCAAGACTCTCAGTTGGGACTATACAATGAGCAGTTCTTC
CDR3: CASSQDSQLGLYNEQFF

V: TRBV9
D: -
size: -
J: TRBJ1-1
DNA: TGTGCCAGCAGCGTCGGGGGGGCCGCCACTGAAGCTTTCTTT
CDR3: CASSVGGAATEAFF

V: TRBV27
D: -
size: -
J: TRBJ2-7
DNA: TGTGCCAGCAGTTTAGGGGGGACCTACGAGCAGTACTTC
CDR3: CASSLGGTYEQYF

V: TRBV6-5
D: -
size: few
J: TRBJ1-1
DNA: TGTGCCAGCACCTTGGACAGGAACACTGAAGCTTTCTTT
CDR3: CASTLDRNTEAFF

V: TRBV19
D: TRBD1
size: -
J: TRBJ2-3
DNA: TGTGCCAGTAGTACCACAGGGGGCGTTACGTCAGATACGCAGTATTTT
CDR3: CASSTTGGVTSDTQYF

V: TRBV6-4
D: -
size: -
J: TRBJ1-5
DNA: TGTGCCAGCAGTGAAACAGGCGACAATCAGCCCCAGCATTTT
CDR3: CASSETGDNQPQHF

V: TRBV5-1
D: -
size: -
J: TRBJ1-1
DNA: TGCGCCAGCAGCTACCTCAGTGACACTGAAGCTTTCTTT
CDR3: CASSYLSDTEAFF

V: TRBV7-9
D: -
size: -
J: TRBJ1-1
DNA: TGTGCCAGCAGCCAGGGAGGGGCGCCTACGAACACTGAAGCTTTCTTT
CDR3: CASSQGGAPTNTEAFF

V: TRBV27
D: -
size: once
J: TRBJ1-2
DNA: TGTGCCAGCACCGCCCGAGGGGGTGAAGATGGCTACACCTTC
CDR3: CASTARGGEDGYTF

V: TRBV9
D: -
size: -
J: TRBJ2-2
DNA: TGTGCCAGCAGCGTAGAGGGGACCGGGGAGCTGTTTTTT
CDR3: CASSVEGTGELFF

V: TRBV19
D: -
size: once
J: TRBJ2-5
DNA: TGTGCCAGTAGTATATTATTAGGGGTGCAAGAGACCCAGTACTTC
CDR3: CASSILLGVQETQYF

V: TRBV7-6
D: -
size: -
J: TRBJ1-4
DNA: TGTGCCAGCAGCTTAACCAGCCAGGGGAATGAAAAACTGTTTTTT
CDR3: CASSLTSQGNEKLFF

V: TRBV6-4
D: TRBD2
size: -
J: TRBJ2-3
DNA: TGTGCCAGCAGTGACCGAAGCGGGGAAAGCACAGATACGCAGTATTTT
CDR3: CASSDRSGESTDTQYF

V: TRBV10-1
D: -
size: -
J: TRBJ1-5
DNA: TGCGCCAGCAGTCTCATACAGGAGCGGGACAATCAGCCCCAGCATTTT
CDR3: CASSLIQERDNQPQHF

V: TRBV6-1
D: TRBD1
size: once
J: TRBJ1-1
DNA: TGTGCCAGCAGTGGTATACAGGGGTCGTCGACTGAAGCTTTCTTT
CDR3: CASSGIQGSSTEAFF

V: TRBV29-1
D: -
size: -
J: TRBJ2-3
DNA: TGCAGCGTTGCGGTGGTTAAGGGGGATACGCAGTATTTT
CDR3: CSVAVVKGDTQYF

V: TRBV2
D: -
size: -
J: TRBJ2-4
DNA: TGTGCCAGCAGTGACCCCTTAACAGGGCTAGCCAAAAACATTCAGTACTTC
CDR3: CASSDPLTGLAKNIQYF

V: TRBV7-2
D: -
size: -
J: TRBJ2-2
DNA: TGTGCCAGCAGCTTAATTCTGAGAATGCCCGGGGAGCTGTTTTTT
CDR3: CASSLILRMPGELFF